The present entry profiles one T cell receptor beta chain with its context. Losses at the gene ends were 2 bases for V and 1 base for J; bases not matched to a gene: 5. The CDR3 is made up of 17 amino acids. Germline CDR1 and CDR2: MNHNS and SASEGT. The sample is drawn from a study of blood T cell repertoires in COVID-19. Method: immunoSEQ multiplex PCR; TCRdb's copy keeps in-frame clones and lacks some. The sample shows some 190,000 clones, more than 75% of them seen only once. The specimen sequenced was peripheral blood. The chain uses TRBV6-1 and TRBJ1-5; 10 positions match TRBD1. The TCR originated in an older woman with COVID-19, enrolled during active disease. CDR3 in DNA: TGTGCCAGCAGTGAAACCGGGACAGGGGTAAGCAATCAGCCCCAGCATTTT. This encodes CASSETGTGVSNQPQHF.